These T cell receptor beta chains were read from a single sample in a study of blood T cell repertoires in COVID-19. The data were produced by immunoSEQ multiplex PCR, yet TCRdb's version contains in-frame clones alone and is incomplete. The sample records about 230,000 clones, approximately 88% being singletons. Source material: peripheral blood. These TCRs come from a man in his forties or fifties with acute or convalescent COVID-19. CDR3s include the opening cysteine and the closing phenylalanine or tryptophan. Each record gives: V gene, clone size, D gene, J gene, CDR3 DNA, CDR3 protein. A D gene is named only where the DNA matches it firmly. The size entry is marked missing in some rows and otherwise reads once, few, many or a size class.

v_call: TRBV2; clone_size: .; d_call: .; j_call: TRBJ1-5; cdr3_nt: TGTGCCAGCCGCGCGGACTTTCAGGGGTATCAGCCCCAGCATTTT; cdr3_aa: CASRADFQGYQPQHF
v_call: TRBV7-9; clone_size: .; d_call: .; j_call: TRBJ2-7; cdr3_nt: TGTGCCAGCAGCTTCGGGGGGCACTCCTACGAGCAGTACTTC; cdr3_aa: CASSFGGHSYEQYF
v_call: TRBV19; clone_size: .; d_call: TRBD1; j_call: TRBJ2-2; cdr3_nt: TGTGCCAGTAGCGGGACAGGTGGGGTCGGGGAGCTGTTTTTT; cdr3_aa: CASSGTGGVGELFF
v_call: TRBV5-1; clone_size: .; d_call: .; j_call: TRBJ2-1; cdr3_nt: TGCGCCAGCAGCCTTGGGGGGGCCCCCACACACGCTGAGCAGTTCTTC; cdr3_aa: CASSLGGAPTHAEQFF
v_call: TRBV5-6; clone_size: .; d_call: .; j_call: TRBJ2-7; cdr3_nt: TGTGCCAGCAGCTCGGCGGGGTTTTCAGTTTACGAGCAGTACTTC; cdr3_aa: CASSSAGFSVYEQYF
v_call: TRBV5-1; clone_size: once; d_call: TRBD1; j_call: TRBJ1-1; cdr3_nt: TGCGCCAGCAGCATTAACAGGGGTATCAACACTGAAGCTTTCTTT; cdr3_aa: CASSINRGINTEAFF
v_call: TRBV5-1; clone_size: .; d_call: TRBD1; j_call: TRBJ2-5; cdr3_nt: TGCGCCAGCAGCTCGGGACAGCAAGAGACCCAGTACTTC; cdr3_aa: CASSSGQQETQYF
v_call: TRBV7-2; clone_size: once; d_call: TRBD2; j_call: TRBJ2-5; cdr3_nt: TGTGCCAGCAGCTTAGGAGCGGGGGTTCAAGAGACCCAGTACTTC; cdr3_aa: CASSLGAGVQETQYF
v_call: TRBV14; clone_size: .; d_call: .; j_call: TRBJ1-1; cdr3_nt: TGTGCCAGCAGCTTTAGACCGGAGGCTGAAGCTTTCTTT; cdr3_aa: CASSFRPEAEAFF
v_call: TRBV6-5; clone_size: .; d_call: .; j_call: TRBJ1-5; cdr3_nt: TGTGCCAGCAGTTACTCCCTGGAGGCACAGCCCCAGCATTTT; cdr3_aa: CASSYSLEAQPQHF
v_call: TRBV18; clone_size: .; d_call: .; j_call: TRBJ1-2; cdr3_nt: TGTGCCAGCTCACCATCCGGAGACGCAACAGAGGGTGGCTACACCTTC; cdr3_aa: CASSPSGDATEGGYTF
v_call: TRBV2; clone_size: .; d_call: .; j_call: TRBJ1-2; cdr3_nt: TGTGCCAGCAGTGAGCGGGGGCCGAACTATGGCTACACCTTC; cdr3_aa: CASSERGPNYGYTF
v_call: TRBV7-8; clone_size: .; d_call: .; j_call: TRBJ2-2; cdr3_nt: TGTGCCAGCAGCTTTATCAGGGTGAACACCGGGGAGCTGTTTTTT; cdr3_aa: CASSFIRVNTGELFF
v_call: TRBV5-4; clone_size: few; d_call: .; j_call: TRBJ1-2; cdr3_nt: TGTGCCAGCAGCTTGGCCCAGACCCGAGGTGGCTACACCTTC; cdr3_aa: CASSLAQTRGGYTF
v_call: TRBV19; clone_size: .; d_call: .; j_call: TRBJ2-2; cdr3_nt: TGTGCCAGTAGTATCGGTCTAAGGGGATTACCCGGGGAGCTGTTTTTT; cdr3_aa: CASSIGLRGLPGELFF
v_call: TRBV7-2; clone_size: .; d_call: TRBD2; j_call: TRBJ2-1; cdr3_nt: TGTGCCAGCAGCTTAAGAGCGGGAGTCGGGGATGAGCAGTTCTTC; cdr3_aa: CASSLRAGVGDEQFF
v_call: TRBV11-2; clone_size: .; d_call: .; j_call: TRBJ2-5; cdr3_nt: TGTGCCAGCAGCTTTACAGGGTCCCAAGAGACCCAGTACTTC; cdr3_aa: CASSFTGSQETQYF
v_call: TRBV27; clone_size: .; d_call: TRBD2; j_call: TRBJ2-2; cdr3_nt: TGTGCCAGCAGTCCCGATTCCATACTAGCGGGAGGGGGAGGCGGGGAGCTGTTTTTT; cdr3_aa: CASSPDSILAGGGGGELFF
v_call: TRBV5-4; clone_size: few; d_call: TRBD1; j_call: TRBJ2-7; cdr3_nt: TGTGCCAGCAGCGAGAATCAGGGGGTAAACTACGAGCAGTACTTC; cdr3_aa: CASSENQGVNYEQYF
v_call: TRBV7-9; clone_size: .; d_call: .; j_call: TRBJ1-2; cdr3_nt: TGTGCCAGCAGCTTAGATGTCCCGGTTGGTGGCTACACCTTC; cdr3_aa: CASSLDVPVGGYTF
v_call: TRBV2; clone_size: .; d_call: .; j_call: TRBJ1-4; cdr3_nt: TGTGCCAGCAGTGAAATGGGGGACATGCTTAATGAAAAACTGTTTTTT; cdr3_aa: CASSEMGDMLNEKLFF
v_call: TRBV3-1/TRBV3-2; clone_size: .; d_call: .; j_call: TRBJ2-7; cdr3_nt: TGTGCCAGCAGCCAAGTCTTCCCTAGCGACGAGCCCTACGAGCAGTACTTC; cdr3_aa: CASSQVFPSDEPYEQYF
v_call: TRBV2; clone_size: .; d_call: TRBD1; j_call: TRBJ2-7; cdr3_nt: TGTGCCAGTCGACAGGGGGTCTACGAGCAGTACTTC; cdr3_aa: CASRQGVYEQYF
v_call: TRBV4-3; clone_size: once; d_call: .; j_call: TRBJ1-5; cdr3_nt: TGCGCCAGCAGCCAAGACGGGGGGAATCAGCCCCAGCATTTT; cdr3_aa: CASSQDGGNQPQHF
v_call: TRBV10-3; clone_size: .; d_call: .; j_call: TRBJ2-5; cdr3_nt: TGTGCCATCAGTGAGGGGGAGAGAGAGACCCAGTACTTC; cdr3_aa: CAISEGERETQYF
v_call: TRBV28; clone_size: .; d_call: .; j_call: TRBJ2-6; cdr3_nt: TGTGCCAGCAGTTTATCAGGGGGGCTCGGGGCCAACGTCCTGACTTTC; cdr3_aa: CASSLSGGLGANVLTF
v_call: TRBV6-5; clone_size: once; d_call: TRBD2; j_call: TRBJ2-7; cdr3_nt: TGTGCCAGCAACCATAGACTAGCGGATGTTTTCGAGCAGTACTTC; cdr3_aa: CASNHRLADVFEQYF
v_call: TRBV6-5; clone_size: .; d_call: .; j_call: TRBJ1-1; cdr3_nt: TGTGCCAGCAAACGACGGGAGAACACTGAAGCTTTCTTT; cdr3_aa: CASKRRENTEAFF
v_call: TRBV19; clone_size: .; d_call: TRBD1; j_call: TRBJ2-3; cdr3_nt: TGTGCCAGTAGTGTTGACAGGGGTGGTACAGATACGCAGTATTTT; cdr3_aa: CASSVDRGGTDTQYF
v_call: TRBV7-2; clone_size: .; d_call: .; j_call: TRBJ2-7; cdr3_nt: TGTGCCAGCAACCCTAACACAGGGCAAAGCTCCTACGAGCAGTACTTC; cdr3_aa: CASNPNTGQSSYEQYF
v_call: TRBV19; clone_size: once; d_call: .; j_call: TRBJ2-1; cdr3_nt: TGTGCCAGTAGTGTCAGGACAGCCGGCAATGAGCAGTTCTTC; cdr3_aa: CASSVRTAGNEQFF
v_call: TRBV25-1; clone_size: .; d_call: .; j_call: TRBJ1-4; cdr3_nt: TGTGCCAGCAGTGAGATCTTAGGGACACCGGCTAATGAAAAACTGTTTTTT; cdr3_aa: CASSEILGTPANEKLFF
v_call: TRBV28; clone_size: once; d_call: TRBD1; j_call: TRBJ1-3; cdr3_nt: TGTGCCAGCACTTATTCGGGAGGGGGCGGGTCTGGAAACACCATATATTTT; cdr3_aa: CASTYSGGGGSGNTIYF
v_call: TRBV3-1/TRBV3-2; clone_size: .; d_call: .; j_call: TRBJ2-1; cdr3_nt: TGTGCCAGCAGTCGTTTAGCGGCTGCCCAAGGAAAGCAGTTCTTC; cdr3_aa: CASSRLAAAQGKQFF
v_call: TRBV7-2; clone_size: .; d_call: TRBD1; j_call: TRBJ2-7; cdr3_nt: TGTGCCAGCAGCTTCCGGGACAGCCTACGGGAGCAGTACTTC; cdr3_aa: CASSFRDSLREQYF
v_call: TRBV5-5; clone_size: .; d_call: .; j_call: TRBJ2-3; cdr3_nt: TGTGCCAGCAGCTCCCGAGGAGATACGCAGTATTTT; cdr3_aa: CASSSRGDTQYF
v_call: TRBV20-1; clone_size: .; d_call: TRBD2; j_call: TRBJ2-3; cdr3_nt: TGCAGTGCTAGTCCAGCAAGCGGGAGGGCCTTAGGTGTTAGCACAGATACGCAGTATTTT; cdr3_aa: CSASPASGRALGVSTDTQYF